These T cell receptor beta chains were read from a single sample in a study of control samples from healthy donors and cancer patients. TCRdb's table, derived via immunoSEQ multiplex PCR, lists solely in-frame clones and lacks some. The ten most abundant clones cover around 2% of a sample with roughly 200,000 clones. Sample: blood. The origin of the receptors is a woman in her thirties in good health. Both conserved end residues are trimmed from each CDR3. A D gene is named only where the DNA matches it firmly.

. TRBV28 ASSFRLRDDPYGYT
. TRBV4-1 ASSQGQINNQPQH
TRBD2 TRBV28 ASSIPYQRGNSYNEQF
TRBD1 TRBV3-1/TRBV3-2 ASSQGTGDQETQY
. TRBV7-9 ASSLKGAGRGEKLF
TRBD1 TRBV2 ASSEGDRVAEAF
. TRBV7-8 ASSSTRNYNSPLH
. TRBV7-7 ASSLDFPQQGRRTEAF
. TRBV4-3 ASSQFRDIPGKQPQH
TRBD1 TRBV2 ASRQGSISNQPQH
TRBD2 TRBV6-1 ASSDIPERGAGDTQY
. TRBV6-2/TRBV6-3 ASSPFSGPSSSGNTIY
. TRBV4-1 ASSQRQVNTEAF
. TRBV7-8 ASSAGTGELF
. TRBV7-2 ASSLGWAPGETQY
TRBD1 TRBV19 ASSPGQGVGEQY
. TRBV6-1 ASSEERGHRGNTIY
. TRBV27 ASSRQELTEAF
. TRBV11-2 ASSLDQERANTGELF
. TRBV30 AYDNDTSEGIQY
. TRBV29-1 SVGEGRQPQH
. TRBV5-1 ASSLGSGHTDTQY